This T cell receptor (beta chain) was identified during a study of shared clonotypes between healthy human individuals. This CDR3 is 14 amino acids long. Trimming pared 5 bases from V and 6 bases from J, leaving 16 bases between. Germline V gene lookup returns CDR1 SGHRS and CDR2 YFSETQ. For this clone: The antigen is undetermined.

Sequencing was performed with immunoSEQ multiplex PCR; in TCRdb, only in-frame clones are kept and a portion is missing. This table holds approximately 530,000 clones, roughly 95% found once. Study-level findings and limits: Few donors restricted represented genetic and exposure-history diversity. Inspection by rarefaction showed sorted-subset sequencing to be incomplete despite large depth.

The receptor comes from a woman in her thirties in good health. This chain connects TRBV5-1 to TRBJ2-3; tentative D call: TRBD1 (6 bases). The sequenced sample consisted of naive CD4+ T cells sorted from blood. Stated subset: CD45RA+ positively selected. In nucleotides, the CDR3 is TGCGCCAGCAGACTCACAACAGGGAAGGATACGCAGTATTTT. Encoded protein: CASRLTTGKDTQYF.